A selection of T cell receptor beta chains follows, all from one sample in a study of early T cells in non-severe SARS-CoV-2 infection. In TCRdb, the 5' RACE reads were re-called with MiXCR into one record per CDR3 protein. Among about 60,000 distinct CDR3 sequences, about an eighth were seen once, and the ten largest hold roughly 4.6%. Sequenced sample: whole blood. These receptors originate from an adult who was a healthcare worker with PCR-confirmed SARS-CoV-2 infection or an uninfected control (not recorded which). Each CDR3 is given with its conserved first and last residue. Each record gives: D gene, V gene, J gene, clone size, CDR3 protein, CDR3 DNA. The D gene is left open where the match is weak. Not all rows give a size; the values are once, few, many and, for expanded clones, a class.

D: TRBD1; V: TRBV10-3; J: TRBJ1-1; size: few; CDR3: CAISDRDRAPEAFF; DNA: TGTGCCATCAGTGACCGGGACAGGGCCCCTGAAGCTTTCTTT
D: TRBD2; V: TRBV7-2; J: TRBJ2-1; size: few; CDR3: CASSLGHPASGTNNEQFF; DNA: TGTGCCAGCAGCTTAGGTCACCCAGCTAGCGGGACCAACAATGAGCAGTTCTTC
D: -; V: TRBV5-6; J: TRBJ2-2; size: few; CDR3: CASSLGLGVTGELFF; DNA: TGTGCCAGCAGCTTGGGGTTGGGGGTCACCGGGGAGCTGTTTTTT
D: TRBD1; V: TRBV5-1; J: TRBJ2-5; size: many; CDR3: CASSPGTGLETQYF; DNA: TGCGCCAGCAGCCCTGGGACAGGGTTGGAGACCCAGTACTTC
D: -; V: TRBV7-9; J: TRBJ2-3; size: -; CDR3: CASSPEGHVTDTQYF; DNA: TGTGCCAGCAGCCCAGAAGGGCATGTTACAGATACGCAGTATTTT
D: -; V: TRBV6-6; J: TRBJ2-2; size: many; CDR3: CASIQGGGRGPGELFF; DNA: TGTGCCAGCATCCAAGGGGGGGGCAGAGGTCCCGGGGAGCTGTTTTTT
D: -; V: TRBV15; J: TRBJ2-4; size: -; CDR3: CATSRVPGTAKNIQYF; DNA: TGTGCCACCAGCAGAGTTCCAGGGACGGCCAAAAACATTCAGTACTTC
D: -; V: TRBV5-1; J: TRBJ1-6; size: few; CDR3: CASSQEPQGRTYNSPLHF; DNA: TGCGCCAGCAGCCAGGAACCGCAGGGGAGGACCTATAATTCACCCCTCCACTTT
D: TRBD1; V: TRBV10-3; J: TRBJ2-5; size: many; CDR3: CATAFGTAQETQYF; DNA: TGTGCCACCGCCTTTGGGACAGCCCAAGAGACCCAGTACTTC
D: TRBD1; V: TRBV7-2; J: TRBJ1-6; size: few; CDR3: CASIPTGGESPLHF; DNA: TGTGCCAGCATCCCGACAGGGGGCGAATCACCCCTCCACTTT
D: TRBD1; V: TRBV18; J: TRBJ1-2; size: many; CDR3: CASSPGQGGSWGDGYTF; DNA: TGTGCCAGCTCACCTGGACAGGGCGGATCCTGGGGTGATGGCTACACCTTC
D: -; V: TRBV7-9; J: TRBJ2-3; size: -; CDR3: CASSLAAGGSTDTQYF; DNA: TGTGCCAGCAGCTTAGCCGCCGGGGGTAGCACAGATACGCAGTATTTT
D: -; V: TRBV2; J: TRBJ2-2; size: many; CDR3: CASRRANAPGELFF; DNA: TGTGCCAGCAGGCGGGCCAATGCCCCCGGGGAGCTGTTTTTT
D: -; V: TRBV10-1; J: TRBJ1-6; size: few; CDR3: CASSEGTSDSPLHF; DNA: TGCGCCAGCAGTGAGGGGACGTCGGATTCACCCCTCCACTTT
D: TRBD2; V: TRBV3-1; J: TRBJ2-2; size: few; CDR3: CASSQAGLANTGELFF; DNA: TGTGCCAGCAGCCAAGCGGGACTAGCGAACACCGGGGAGCTGTTTTTT
D: -; V: TRBV6-5; J: TRBJ1-3; size: many; CDR3: CASSYSIAGGNTIYF; DNA: TGTGCCAGCAGTTACTCGATCGCAGGTGGAAACACCATATATTTT
D: -; V: TRBV2; J: TRBJ1-5; size: many; CDR3: CASTGGQGNQPQHF; DNA: TGTGCCAGCACTGGAGGGCAGGGCAATCAGCCCCAGCATTTT
D: TRBD2; V: TRBV7-8; J: TRBJ2-5; size: many; CDR3: CASSAGLEETQYF; DNA: TGTGCCAGCAGCGCTGGACTAGAAGAGACCCAGTACTTC
D: -; V: TRBV28; J: TRBJ2-1; size: -; CDR3: CASSLFRDPNEQFF; DNA: TGTGCCAGCAGTTTATTTCGGGACCCAAATGAGCAGTTCTTC
D: -; V: TRBV7-2; J: TRBJ1-4; size: many; CDR3: CASSLVVSSGDSNEKLFF; DNA: TGTGCCAGCAGCTTAGTGGTTAGTTCAGGGGACTCTAATGAAAAACTGTTTTTT
D: TRBD2; V: TRBV7-2; J: TRBJ2-2; size: many; CDR3: CASSSHPPRAGGGGGELFF; DNA: TGTGCCAGCAGCTCTCATCCCCCAAGAGCGGGAGGGGGAGGCGGGGAGCTGTTTTTT
D: -; V: TRBV12-2; J: TRBJ1-5; size: -; CDR3: CARPTISNQPQHF; DNA: TGTGCAAGGCCAACGATTAGCAATCAGCCCCAGCATTTT
D: TRBD1; V: TRBV6-2/TRBV6-3; J: TRBJ1-6; size: few; CDR3: CASSGLGTGSSPLHF; DNA: TGTGCCAGCAGTGGCTTGGGGACAGGGAGTTCACCCCTCCACTTT
D: TRBD1; V: TRBV27; J: TRBJ1-6; size: -; CDR3: CASSSGQTGGSPLHF; DNA: TGTGCCAGCAGCTCGGGGCAGACAGGGGGTTCACCCCTCCACTTT
D: TRBD1; V: TRBV25-1; J: TRBJ2-3; size: -; CDR3: CASRTGPTDTQYF; DNA: TGTGCCAGCAGGACAGGGCCCACAGATACGCAGTATTTT
D: TRBD1; V: TRBV6-5; J: TRBJ2-7; size: -; CDR3: CASRRTRDRPEQYF; DNA: TGTGCCAGCAGAAGGACTCGGGACAGGCCGGAGCAGTACTTC
D: -; V: TRBV10-3; J: TRBJ1-1; size: -; CDR3: CAISTDRTDTEAFF; DNA: TGTGCCATCAGTACTGACAGGACCGACACTGAAGCTTTCTTT
D: -; V: TRBV9; J: TRBJ2-7; size: many; CDR3: CASSVENEQYF; DNA: TGTGCCAGCAGCGTAGAAAACGAGCAGTACTTC
D: -; V: TRBV29-1; J: TRBJ2-5; size: -; CDR3: CSVARGAGETQYF; DNA: TGCAGCGTCGCAAGAGGAGCTGGGGAGACCCAGTACTTC
D: -; V: TRBV6-5; J: TRBJ1-2; size: many; CDR3: CASSYGADGNYGYTF; DNA: TGTGCCAGCAGTTACGGGGCAGACGGCAACTATGGCTACACCTTC
D: -; V: TRBV20-1; J: TRBJ1-1; size: many; CDR3: CSARQLLNTEAFF; DNA: TGCAGTGCCAGACAGTTGTTGAACACTGAAGCTTTCTTT
D: -; V: TRBV5-1; J: TRBJ1-1; size: few; CDR3: CASSFRDRMNTEAFF; DNA: TGCGCCAGCAGCTTCCGCGACAGAATGAACACTGAAGCTTTCTTT
D: -; V: TRBV18; J: TRBJ1-2; size: -; CDR3: CASSPKLGDGYTF; DNA: TGTGCCAGCTCGCCCAAGCTCGGGGATGGCTACACCTTC
D: -; V: TRBV30; J: TRBJ2-3; size: -; CDR3: CAWSRDPRGTDTQYF; DNA: TGTGCCTGGAGCCGGGACCCCAGAGGCACAGATACGCAGTATTTT
D: -; V: TRBV20-1; J: TRBJ1-3; size: few; CDR3: CSASLRNTIYF; DNA: TGCAGTGCTTCGTTGAGAAACACCATATATTTT
D: -; V: TRBV6-1; J: TRBJ1-5; size: few; CDR3: CASRESGDSNQPQHF; DNA: TGTGCCAGCAGAGAATCGGGGGATAGCAATCAGCCCCAGCATTTT
D: -; V: TRBV7-9; J: TRBJ1-1; size: many; CDR3: CASSRTGNTEAFF; DNA: TGTGCCAGCAGCCGTACAGGGAACACTGAAGCTTTCTTT
D: TRBD1; V: TRBV9; J: TRBJ2-1; size: many; CDR3: CASLAGGFYNEQFF; DNA: TGTGCCAGTCTTGCAGGGGGCTTCTACAATGAGCAGTTCTTC
D: -; V: TRBV11-2; J: TRBJ2-1; size: few; CDR3: CASSPGRGSYNEQFF; DNA: TGTGCCAGCAGCCCGGGACGGGGGTCTTACAATGAGCAGTTTTTC
D: -; V: TRBV13; J: TRBJ2-3; size: many; CDR3: CASSLEALRSTDTQYF; DNA: TGTGCCAGCAGCTTAGAAGCATTGCGAAGCACAGATACGCAGTATTTT
D: -; V: TRBV19; J: TRBJ2-7; size: many; CDR3: CASSIPYLGPPKTYEQYF; DNA: TGTGCCAGTAGTATCCCCTATCTAGGACCCCCTAAAACCTACGAGCAGTACTTC
D: -; V: TRBV28; J: TRBJ1-1; size: few; CDR3: CASSSLMGGHITEAFF; DNA: TGTGCCAGCAGTTCCCTTATGGGCGGACATATTACTGAAGCTTTCTTT
D: TRBD2; V: TRBV4-3; J: TRBJ2-1; size: -; CDR3: CASSQGLTSGGDEQFF; DNA: TGCGCCAGCAGCCAAGGATTGACTAGCGGGGGGGATGAGCAGTTCTTC
D: TRBD1; V: TRBV11-1; J: TRBJ2-2; size: many; CDR3: CASSNGQGIYTGELFF; DNA: TGTGCCAGCAGCAATGGACAGGGCATCTACACCGGGGAGCTGTTTTTT
D: -; V: TRBV3-1; J: TRBJ2-1; size: few; CDR3: CASSQEGTVYNEQFF; DNA: TGTGCCAGCAGCCAAGAAGGAACTGTTTACAATGAGCAGTTCTTC
D: TRBD2; V: TRBV7-9; J: TRBJ2-3; size: many; CDR3: CASSPKWRVAGVIDTQYF; DNA: TGTGCCAGCAGCCCGAAATGGAGGGTAGCGGGAGTGATAGATACGCAGTATTTT
D: -; V: TRBV5-1; J: TRBJ2-7; size: few; CDR3: CASSLESRSYEQYF; DNA: TGCGCCAGCAGCTTGGAGAGCAGGTCGTACGAGCAGTACTTC
D: -; V: TRBV28; J: TRBJ2-7; size: -; CDR3: CASSRDYRDEQYF; DNA: TGTGCCAGCAGTCGAGACTATCGGGACGAGCAGTACTTC
D: TRBD1; V: TRBV6-2/TRBV6-3; J: TRBJ2-2; size: -; CDR3: CASKPLNTGAGAGELFF; DNA: TGTGCCAGCAAACCTCTAAATACAGGGGCGGGCGCCGGGGAGCTGTTTTTT
D: TRBD1; V: TRBV20-1; J: TRBJ1-5; size: -; CDR3: CSAASGTGNQPQHF; DNA: TGCAGTGCAGCTTCCGGGACAGGGAATCAGCCCCAGCATTTT
D: TRBD1; V: TRBV19; J: TRBJ1-1; size: -; CDR3: CASSTDRVMNTEAFF; DNA: TGTGCCAGTAGTACCGACAGGGTAATGAACACTGAAGCTTTCTTT
D: -; V: TRBV20-1; J: TRBJ1-1; size: many; CDR3: CSAFGEQNTEAFF; DNA: TGCAGTGCCTTTGGCGAGCAGAACACTGAAGCTTTCTTT
D: -; V: TRBV7-2; J: TRBJ1-2; size: -; CDR3: CASSGGAVINYGYTF; DNA: TGTGCCAGCAGCGGGGGAGCTGTCATCAACTATGGCTACACCTTC
D: -; V: TRBV21-1; J: TRBJ1-4; size: many; CDR3: CASSKGAGANEKLFF; DNA: TGTGCCAGCAGCAAAGGGGCAGGGGCTAATGAAAAACTGTTTTTT
D: -; V: TRBV6-5; J: TRBJ2-7; size: -; CDR3: CASARPGDYEQYF; DNA: TGTGCCAGCGCCCGGCCGGGGGACTACGAGCAGTACTTC
D: -; V: TRBV11-2; J: TRBJ2-2; size: few; CDR3: CASRQSRISTGELFF; DNA: TGTGCCAGCAGGCAATCTAGGATTAGCACCGGGGAGCTGTTTTTT
D: -; V: TRBV7-6; J: TRBJ2-2; size: many; CDR3: CASSLFTAGELFF; DNA: TGTGCCAGCAGCTTGTTCACGGCCGGGGAGCTGTTTTTT
D: TRBD1; V: TRBV7-2; J: TRBJ2-3; size: few; CDR3: CASSFKQGADTQYF; DNA: TGTGCCAGCAGCTTTAAACAGGGGGCGGATACGCAGTATTTT
D: TRBD1; V: TRBV7-2; J: TRBJ2-1; size: many; CDR3: CASRGQGAYNEQFF; DNA: TGTGCCAGCAGGGGACAGGGGGCTTACAATGAGCAGTTCTTC